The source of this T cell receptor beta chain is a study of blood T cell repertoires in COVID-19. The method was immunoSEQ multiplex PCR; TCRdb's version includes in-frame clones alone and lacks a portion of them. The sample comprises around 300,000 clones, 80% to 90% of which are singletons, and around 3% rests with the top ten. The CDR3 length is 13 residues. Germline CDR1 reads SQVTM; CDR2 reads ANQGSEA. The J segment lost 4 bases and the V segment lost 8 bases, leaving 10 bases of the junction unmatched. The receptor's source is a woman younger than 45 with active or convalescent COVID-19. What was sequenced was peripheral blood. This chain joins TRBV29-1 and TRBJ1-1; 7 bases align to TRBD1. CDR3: CSIAASGGTEAFF. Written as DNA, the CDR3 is TGCAGCATAGCAGCTTCAGGGGGCACTGAAGCTTTCTTT.